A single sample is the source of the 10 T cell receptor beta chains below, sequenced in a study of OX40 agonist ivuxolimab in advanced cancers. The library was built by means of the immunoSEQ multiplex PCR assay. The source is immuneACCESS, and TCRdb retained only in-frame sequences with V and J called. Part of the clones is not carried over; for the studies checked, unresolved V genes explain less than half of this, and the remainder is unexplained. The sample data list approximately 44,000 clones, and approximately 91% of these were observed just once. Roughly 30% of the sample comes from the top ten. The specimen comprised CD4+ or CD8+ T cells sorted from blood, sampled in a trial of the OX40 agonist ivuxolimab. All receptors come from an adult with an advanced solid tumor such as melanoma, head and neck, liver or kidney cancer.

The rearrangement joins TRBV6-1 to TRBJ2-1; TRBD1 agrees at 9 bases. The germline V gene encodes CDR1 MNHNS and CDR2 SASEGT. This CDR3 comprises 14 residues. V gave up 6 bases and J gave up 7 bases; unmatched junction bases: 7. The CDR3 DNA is TGTGCCAGCAGGACCGGGACAGGGTATAATGAGCAGTTCTTC. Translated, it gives CASRTGTGYNEQFF.

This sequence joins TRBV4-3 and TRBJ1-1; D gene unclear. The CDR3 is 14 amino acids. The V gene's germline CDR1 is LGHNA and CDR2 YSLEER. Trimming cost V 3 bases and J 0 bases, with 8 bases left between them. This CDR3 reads CASSHRPLNTEAFF. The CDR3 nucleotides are TGCGCCAGCAGCCATCGTCCATTGAACACTGAAGCTTTCTTT.

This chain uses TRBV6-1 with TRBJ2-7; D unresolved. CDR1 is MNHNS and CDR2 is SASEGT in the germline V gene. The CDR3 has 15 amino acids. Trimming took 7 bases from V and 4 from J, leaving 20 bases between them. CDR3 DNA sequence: TGTGCCAGCACTCCTTCTGGCGGTGAGTGGTACGAGCAGTACTTC. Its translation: CASTPSGGEWYEQYF.

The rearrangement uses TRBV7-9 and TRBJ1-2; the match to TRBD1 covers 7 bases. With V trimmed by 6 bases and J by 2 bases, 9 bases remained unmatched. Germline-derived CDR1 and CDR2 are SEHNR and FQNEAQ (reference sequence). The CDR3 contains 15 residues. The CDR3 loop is CASSYPGGANYGYTF. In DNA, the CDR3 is TGTGCCAGCAGTTACCCAGGGGGGGCCAACTATGGCTACACCTTC. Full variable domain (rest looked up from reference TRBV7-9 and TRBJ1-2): DTGVSQNPRHKITKRGQNVTFRCDPISEHNRLYWYRQTLGQGPEFLTYFQNEAQLEKSRLLSDRFSAERPKGSFSTLEIQRTEQGDSAMYLCASSYPGGANYGYTFGSGTRLTVV.

The CDR3 region is CASSQDPLRDSYNEQFF. CDR3 in DNA: TGTGCCAGCAGCCAAGATCCCTTAAGGGACTCCTACAATGAGCAGTTCTTC. The chain joins TRBV14 to TRBJ2-1; D is unclear. Germline V gene lookup returns CDR1 SGHDN and CDR2 FVKESK. CDR3 length: 17 residues. Deletions cut 0 bases from V and 0 bases from J, with 12 bases between.

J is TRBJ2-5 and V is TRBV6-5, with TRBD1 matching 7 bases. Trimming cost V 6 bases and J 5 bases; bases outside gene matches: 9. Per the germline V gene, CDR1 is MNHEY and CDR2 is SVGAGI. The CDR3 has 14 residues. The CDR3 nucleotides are TGTGCCAGCAGACGACAGGGAGTGAGGGAGACCCAGTACTTC. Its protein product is CASRRQGVRETQYF.

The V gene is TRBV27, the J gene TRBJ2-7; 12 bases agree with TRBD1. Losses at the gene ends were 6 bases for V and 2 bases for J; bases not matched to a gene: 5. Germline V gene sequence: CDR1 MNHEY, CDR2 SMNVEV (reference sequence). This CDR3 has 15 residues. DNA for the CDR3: TGTGCCAGCAGCCTCGGGACAGGGGGCACCTACGAGCAGTACTTC. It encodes CASSLGTGGTYEQYF.

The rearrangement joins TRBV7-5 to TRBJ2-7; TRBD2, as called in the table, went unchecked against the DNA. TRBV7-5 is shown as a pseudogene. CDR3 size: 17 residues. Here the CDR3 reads CARSSTPRLAGFGEQYF. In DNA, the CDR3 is TGTGCCAGAAGCTCAACTCCCCGGCTAGCGGGGTTCGGCGAGCAGTACTTC.

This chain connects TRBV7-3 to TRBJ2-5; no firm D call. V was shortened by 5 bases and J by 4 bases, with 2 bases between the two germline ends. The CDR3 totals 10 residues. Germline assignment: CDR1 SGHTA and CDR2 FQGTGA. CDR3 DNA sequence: TGTGCCAGCAGCCGAGAGACCCAGTACTTC. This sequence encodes CASSRETQYF.

The CDR3 protein is CAWQGAEGIANEKLFF. CDR3 nucleotide sequence: TGTGCCTGGCAGGGGGCGGAGGGTATAGCTAATGAAAAACTGTTTTTT. The gene calls are TRBV30 and TRBJ1-4; the match to TRBD1 covers 8 bases. CDR1 GTSNPN and CDR2 SVGIG come from the germline V gene (reference sequence). The CDR3 is 16 residues long. V lost 5 bases to trimming and J lost 3 bases; unmatched junction nucleotides: 11.